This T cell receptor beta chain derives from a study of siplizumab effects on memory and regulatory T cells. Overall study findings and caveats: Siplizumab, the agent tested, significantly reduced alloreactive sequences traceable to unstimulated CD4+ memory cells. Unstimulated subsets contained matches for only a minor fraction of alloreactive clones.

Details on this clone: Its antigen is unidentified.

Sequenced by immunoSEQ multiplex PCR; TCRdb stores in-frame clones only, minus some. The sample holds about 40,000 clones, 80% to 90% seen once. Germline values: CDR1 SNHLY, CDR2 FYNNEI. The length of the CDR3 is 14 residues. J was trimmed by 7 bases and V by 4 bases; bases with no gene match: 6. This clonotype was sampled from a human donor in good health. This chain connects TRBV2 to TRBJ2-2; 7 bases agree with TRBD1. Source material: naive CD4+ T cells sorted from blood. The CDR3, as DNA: TGTGCCAGCAGTGTGAGCAGGGGGTTCGGGGAGCTGTTTTTT. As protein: CASSVSRGFGELFF.